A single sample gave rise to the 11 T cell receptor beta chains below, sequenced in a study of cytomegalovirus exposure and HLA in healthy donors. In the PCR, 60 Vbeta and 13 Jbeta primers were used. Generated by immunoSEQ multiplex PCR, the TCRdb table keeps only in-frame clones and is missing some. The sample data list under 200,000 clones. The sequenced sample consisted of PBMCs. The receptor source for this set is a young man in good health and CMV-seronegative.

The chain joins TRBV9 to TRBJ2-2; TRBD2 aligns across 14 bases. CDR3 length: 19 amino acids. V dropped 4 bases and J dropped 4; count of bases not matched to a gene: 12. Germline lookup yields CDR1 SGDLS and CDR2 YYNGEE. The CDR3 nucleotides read TGTGCCAGCAGCTCAAACAGACTAGCGGGAGGGCAGGTCACCGGGGAGCTGTTTTTT. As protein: CASSSNRLAGGQVTGELFF.

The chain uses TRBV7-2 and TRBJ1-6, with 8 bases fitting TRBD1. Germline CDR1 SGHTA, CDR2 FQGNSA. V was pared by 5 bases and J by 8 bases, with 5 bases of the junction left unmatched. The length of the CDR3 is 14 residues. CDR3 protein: CASSPGGAHSPLHF. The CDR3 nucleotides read TGTGCCAGCAGCCCAGGGGGCGCACATTCACCCCTCCACTTT.

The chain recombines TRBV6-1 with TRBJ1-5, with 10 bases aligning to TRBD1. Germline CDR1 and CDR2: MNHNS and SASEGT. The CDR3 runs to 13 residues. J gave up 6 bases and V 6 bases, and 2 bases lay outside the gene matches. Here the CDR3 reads CASSGTGVQPQHF. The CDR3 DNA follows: TGTGCCAGCAGCGGGACAGGGGTTCAGCCCCAGCATTTT.

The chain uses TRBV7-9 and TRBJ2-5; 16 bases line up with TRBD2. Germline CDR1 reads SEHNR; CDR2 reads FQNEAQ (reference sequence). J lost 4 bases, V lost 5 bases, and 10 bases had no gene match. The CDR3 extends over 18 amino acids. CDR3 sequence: CASSEGTSGRASRETQYF. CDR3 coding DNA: TGTGCCAGCAGCGAGGGGACTAGCGGGAGGGCGAGTCGAGAGACCCAGTACTTC.

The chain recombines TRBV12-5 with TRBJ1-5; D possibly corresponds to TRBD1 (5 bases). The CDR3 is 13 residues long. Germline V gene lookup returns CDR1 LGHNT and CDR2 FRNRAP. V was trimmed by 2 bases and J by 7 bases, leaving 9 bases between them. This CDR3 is CASGLSGYQPQHF. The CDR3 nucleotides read TGTGCTAGTGGTTTGTCAGGGTACCAGCCCCAGCATTTT.

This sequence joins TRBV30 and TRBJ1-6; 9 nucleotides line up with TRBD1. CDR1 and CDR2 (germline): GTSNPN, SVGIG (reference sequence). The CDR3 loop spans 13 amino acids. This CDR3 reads CARDRGKGSPLHF. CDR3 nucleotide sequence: TGTGCTAGAGACAGGGGGAAAGGATCACCCCTCCACTTT.

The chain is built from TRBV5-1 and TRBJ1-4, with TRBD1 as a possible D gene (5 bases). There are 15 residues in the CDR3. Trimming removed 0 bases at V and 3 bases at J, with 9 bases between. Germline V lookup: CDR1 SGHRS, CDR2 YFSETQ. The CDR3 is CASSLAGGANEKLFF. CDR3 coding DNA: TGCGCCAGCAGCTTGGCCGGGGGGGCTAATGAAAAACTGTTTTTT. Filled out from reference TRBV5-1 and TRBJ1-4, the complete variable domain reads KAGVTQTPRYLIKTRGQQVTLSCSPISGHRSVSWYQQTPGQGLQFLFEYFSETQRNKGNFPGRFSGRQFSNSRSEMNVSTLELGDSALYLCASSLAGGANEKLFFGSGTQLSVL.

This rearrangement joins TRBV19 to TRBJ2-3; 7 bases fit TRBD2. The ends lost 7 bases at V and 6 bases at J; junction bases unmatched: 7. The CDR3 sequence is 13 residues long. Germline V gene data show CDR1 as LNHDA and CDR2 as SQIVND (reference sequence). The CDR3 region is CASTIGGKDTQYF. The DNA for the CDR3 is TGTGCCAGTACGATCGGGGGGAAGGATACGCAGTATTTT.

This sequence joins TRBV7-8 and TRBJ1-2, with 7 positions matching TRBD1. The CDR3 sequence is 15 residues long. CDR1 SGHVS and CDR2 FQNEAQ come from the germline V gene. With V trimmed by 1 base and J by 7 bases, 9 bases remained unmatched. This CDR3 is CASSLVTKGGTGYTF. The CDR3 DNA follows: TGTGCCAGCAGCTTAGTCACGAAAGGGGGCACTGGCTACACCTTC.

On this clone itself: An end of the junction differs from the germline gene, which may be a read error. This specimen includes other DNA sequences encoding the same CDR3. This chain's CDR3 is CASSLMTEETQYF. CDR3 nucleotide sequence: TGTGCCAGCAGCCTGATGACAGAAGAGACTCAGTACTTC. The chain uses TRBV9 and TRBJ2-5; D is perhaps TRBD1 (5 bases). This CDR3 comprises 13 residues. Germline V gene sequence: CDR1 SGDLS, CDR2 YYNGEE.

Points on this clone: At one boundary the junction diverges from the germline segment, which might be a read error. The CDR3 DNA is TGTGCCGGCAGCGGGGAGGGTGGAAACACCATATATTTT. Its protein is CAGSGEGGNTIYF. This chain connects TRBV2 to TRBJ1-3; D is ambiguous. There are 13 residues in the CDR3. Germline CDR1 is SNHLY and CDR2 is FYNNEI.